The 22 T cell receptor beta chains below come from one sample, sequenced in a study of T cell changes during pregnancy in multiple sclerosis. Data came from immunoSEQ multiplex PCR; TCRdb stores just in-frame clones and leaves some out. The data contain about 89,000 clones, approximately 95% of them singletons. Material: peripheral blood, obtained after pregnancy. These receptors were collected from a female donor in good health, enrolled as a control in a pregnancy study.

This chain connects TRBV9 to TRBJ2-7; no reliable D call. V lost 2 bases to trimming and J lost 2 bases, with 8 bases between them. Per the germline V gene, CDR1 is SGDLS and CDR2 is YYNGEE. This CDR3 spans 13 amino acids. This CDR3 reads CASSVGGTYEQYF. The CDR3 DNA reads as TGTGCCAGCAGCGTCGGCGGAACCTACGAGCAGTACTTC.

The gene calls are TRBV2 and TRBJ2-3; D may be TRBD1 (6 bases). Germline-derived CDR1 and CDR2 are SNHLY and FYNNEI. The CDR3 covers 13 residues. Trimming left V 6 bases short and J 4 bases short, with 11 bases between. The CDR3 bases are TGTGCCAGCAGGACCACAGGGTCAGATACGCAGTATTTT. Amino acids: CASRTTGSDTQYF.

This clone was observed a handful of times. The chain recombines TRBV29-1 with TRBJ1-1; 8 positions agree with TRBD1. V trimming: 5 bases; J trimming: 1 base; junction bases outside the gene matches: 6. Germline CDR1 and CDR2: SQVTM and ANQGSEA. The CDR3 covers 14 residues. Here the CDR3 DNA reads TGCAGCGTTACAGGGGGAAGACCGAACACTGAAGCTTTCTTT. Encoded protein: CSVTGGRPNTEAFF.

V is TRBV6-5 and J is TRBJ2-3, with TRBD1 as a possible D gene (8 bases). The CDR3 extends over 14 amino acids. Germline lookup yields CDR1 MNHEY and CDR2 SVGAGI. V lost 6 bases and J 2 bases, leaving 12 bases between the germline ends. The DNA for the CDR3 is TGTGCCAGCAGAACAGGGGGGGACACAGATACGCAGTATTTT. Translating gives CASRTGGDTDTQYF.

The chain combines TRBV9 with TRBJ2-1; D might be TRBD2 (5 bases). The CDR3 sequence is 17 residues long. Germline-derived CDR1 and CDR2 are SGDLS and YYNGEE. The V and J ends lost 0 bases and 4 bases respectively, with 17 bases between them. The CDR3 loop is CASSVALAASGYNEQFF. The CDR3 coding sequence is TGTGCCAGCAGCGTAGCCCTAGCAGCCTCCGGGTACAATGAGCAGTTCTTC.

The chain employs TRBV5-1 and TRBJ2-1; no clear D. Trimming shortened V by 0 bases and J by 3 bases, and 4 bases separated the two germline ends. The CDR3 loop spans 13 amino acids. In germline, CDR1 is SGHRS, CDR2 YFSETQ. CDR3 region: CASSLDNYNEQFF. In DNA, the CDR3 is TGCGCCAGCAGCTTGGACAACTACAATGAGCAGTTCTTC.

This rearrangement joins TRBV6-1 to TRBJ2-5; 8 nucleotides line up with TRBD1. CDR3 length: 14 amino acids. CDR1 and CDR2 from the germline V gene are MNHNS and SASEGT. Trimming at V came to 7 bases and at J to 5 bases, leaving 9 bases not matched to a gene. The CDR3 is CASTPGGAGETQYF. The CDR3 DNA follows: TGTGCCAGCACGCCAGGGGGCGCCGGGGAGACCCAGTACTTC.

The rearrangement uses TRBV6-4 and TRBJ2-1; perhaps TRBD2 as D (5 bases). Germline V CDR1 and CDR2: MRHNA, SNTAGT. This CDR3 contains 15 residues. Trimming cost V 4 bases and J 0 bases, with 10 bases left between them. This chain's CDR3 is CASSVIGNSYNEQFF. The CDR3 nucleotides read TGTGCCAGCAGTGTAATCGGGAACTCCTACAATGAGCAGTTCTTC.

The gene calls are TRBV7-9 and TRBJ2-2; possible D gene TRBD2, 5 bases. This CDR3 region has 14 residues. Trimming removed 5 bases from V and 6 bases from J, with 13 bases in between. Germline V gene sequence: CDR1 SEHNR, CDR2 FQNEAQ (reference sequence). CDR3 bases: TGTGCCAGCAGCCTACTAGGGAAAGCCGGGGAGCTGTTTTTT. Translating it yields CASSLLGKAGELFF.

The chain recombines TRBV19 with TRBJ2-1, with TRBD2 matching 8 bases. Germline loops: CDR1 LNHDA, CDR2 SQIVND (reference sequence). The CDR3 loop spans 15 amino acids. J lost 4 bases, V lost 1 base, and 3 bases had no gene match. CDR3: CASSIVPSGYNEQFF. In DNA, the CDR3 is TGTGCCAGTAGTATAGTTCCTAGCGGGTACAATGAGCAGTTCTTC. The full variable domain, its missing parts supplied by reference TRBV19 and TRBJ2-1, is DGGITQSPKYLFRKEGQNVTLSCEQNLNHDAMYWYRQDPGQGLRLIYYSQIVNDFQKGDIAEGYSVSREKKESFPLTVTSAQKNPTAFYLCASSIVPSGYNEQFFGPGTRLTVL.

A remark on this clone: One end of the junction does not line up with germline, which may come from a read error. CDR3: CTSSQGGTARNEQFF. The CDR3 DNA reads TGCACCAGCAGCCAAGGGGGGACTGCCCGCAATGAGCAGTTCTTC. The V call is TRBV4-1, the J call TRBJ2-1, with D possibly called TRBD1 or TRBD2 (6 bases each). Germline values: CDR1 MGHRA, CDR2 YSYEKL. The CDR3 runs to 15 residues.

Points on this clone: One end of the junction fails to match germline, which may point to a read error. The V and J genes are TRBV5-6 and TRBJ2-7; D not certain. Germline CDR1 SGHDT, CDR2 YYEEEE. The CDR3 totals 16 residues. The chain's CDR3 is CASSLVPAGNTYEQYF. CDR3 DNA: TGTGCCAGCAGTTTGGTGCCGGCAGGCAACACCTACGAGCAGTACTTC.

This chain joins TRBV6-6 and TRBJ2-1; 15 nucleotides align to TRBD2. The CDR3 contains 16 residues. Germline CDR1 MNHNY, CDR2 SVGAGI (reference sequence). The V gene end was trimmed by 5 bases and the J gene end by 9 bases; junction bases not matched to a gene: 8. CDR3 region: CASSQRTSGRAREQFF. CDR3 DNA: TGTGCCAGCAGTCAGCGGACTAGCGGGAGGGCGCGTGAGCAGTTCTTC.

The rearrangement joins TRBV27 to TRBJ2-7, with 8 bases that match TRBD1. The trim removed 1 base at V and 7 bases at J, leaving 9 bases unmatched. The CDR3 extends over 15 amino acids. CDR1 is MNHEY and CDR2 is SMNVEV in the germline V gene (reference sequence). CDR3 region: CASSLLRQGLREQYF. In DNA, the CDR3 is TGTGCCAGCAGTTTATTGAGACAGGGGCTGCGGGAGCAGTACTTC.

The chain employs TRBV13 and TRBJ2-7, with D perhaps matching TRBD2 (6 bases). The germline CDR1 and CDR2 sequences are PRHDT and FYEKMQ (reference sequence). This CDR3 spans 12 amino acids. Trimming shortened V by 5 bases and J by 6 bases, and 11 bases separated the two germline ends. CDR3 DNA sequence: TGTGCCAGCAGCCAAGGGACTCCCGAGCAGTACTTC. As protein: CASSQGTPEQYF.

The gene calls are TRBV29-1 and TRBJ2-1; 9 nucleotides match TRBD1. V was clipped by 3 bases and J by 5 bases; unmatched bases: 2. The CDR3 contains 13 residues. Looked up from germline, CDR1 is SQVTM and CDR2 is ANQGSEA. The CDR3: CSVERDRDNEQFF. The CDR3 region has the DNA TGCAGCGTTGAGAGGGACAGGGACAATGAGCAGTTCTTC.

The chain recombines TRBV5-1 with TRBJ2-2; 12 bases are shared with TRBD2. Per germline, CDR1 SGHRS and CDR2 YFSETQ. The trim removed 4 bases at V and 6 bases at J, leaving 4 bases unmatched. This CDR3 is built from 15 residues. The CDR3 region is CASSQTSGSPGELFF. CDR3 DNA sequence: TGCGCCAGCAGCCAGACTAGCGGGAGTCCCGGGGAGCTGTTTTTT.

The V call is TRBV6-6, the J call TRBJ1-3; 7 bases are a match to TRBD1. The germline gives CDR1 MNHNY, CDR2 SVGAGI (reference sequence). With 5 bases clipped from V and 0 bases from J, the junction kept 4 bases outside the gene matches. CDR3 length equals 15 residues. The CDR3 region is CASSNRDSSGNTIYF. The CDR3 nucleotides read TGTGCCAGCAGTAACCGGGACAGCTCTGGAAACACCATATATTTT.

In this sample, this clone turned up once. The chain links TRBV28 to TRBJ1-5; 7 bases align to TRBD1. There are 14 residues in the CDR3. Germline trimming cut 6 bases from V and 7 bases from J; bases unmatched to any gene: 9. Germline-derived CDR1 and CDR2 are MDHEN and SYDVKM. The CDR3 nucleotides read TGTGCCAGCAGCTCCAGGGGGAGAGAACAGCCCCAGCATTTT. This encodes CASSSRGREQPQHF.

The chain carries TRBV5-1 and TRBJ2-5; D possibly corresponds to TRBD2 (5 bases). The germline CDR1 and CDR2 sequences are SGHRS and YFSETQ. V was shortened by 2 bases and J by 4 bases, with 9 bases between the two germline ends. This CDR3 has 13 residues. The CDR3 nucleotides are TGCGCCAGCAGCTTCTTCGGAGGAGAGACCCAGTACTTC. The encoded protein is CASSFFGGETQYF.

In its sample, this clone was seen once. CDR3 sequence reads: CASTAGQGKGQPQHF. The DNA of the CDR3 is TGTGCCAGTACCGCCGGACAGGGGAAAGGTCAGCCCCAGCATTTT. The gene calls are TRBV19 and TRBJ1-5; 9 nucleotides align to TRBD1. Germline CDR1 is LNHDA and CDR2 is SQIVND (reference sequence). Trimming cost V 7 bases and J 6 bases; bases outside gene matches: 10. This CDR3 is 15 amino acids long.

The V call is TRBV28, the J call TRBJ1-2; D might be TRBD1 (6 bases). The CDR3 runs 14 residues. The V and J ends lost 2 bases and 0 bases respectively, with 7 bases between them. Germline CDR1 MDHEN, CDR2 SYDVKM. The DNA of the CDR3 is TGTGCCAGCAGTTTAGGACAGTCTAACTATGGCTACACCTTC. Translating gives CASSLGQSNYGYTF.